This T cell receptor (beta chain) derives from a study of T cell responses to AZD1222 COVID-19 vaccine. Study-wide results and limits: Donors skewed white British and female; clonal diversity was possibly underestimated. In all cases, repertoires were sampled only after the peak T cell response.

In germline, CDR1 is WNHNN, CDR2 SYGVQD (reference sequence). CDR3 size: 13 residues. V trimming: 7 bases; J trimming: 4 bases; junction bases outside the gene matches: 3. On this clone itself: What it binds is not known.

The analysis combined second doses at about 4 or about 12 weeks. Only in-frame clones appear in the TCRdb table, and some are missing; sequencing was by immunoSEQ multiplex PCR. The repertoire holds 140,000 or so clones, roughly 86% seen once, with 5% to 6% in the top ten. The chain has TRBV10-1 and TRBJ2-3, with 9 positions matching TRBD2. This specimen consisted of peripheral blood, obtained 28 days after the second AZD1222 dose. The sequence was collected from an adult who received the AZD1222 COVID-19 vaccine. CDR3 sequence (DNA): TGCGCCAGCAAGGCGGGAGGGGCAGATACGCAGTATTTT. This codes for CASKAGGADTQYF.